This passage covers 24 T cell receptor beta chains from one sample sequenced in a study of T cell responses to AZD1222 COVID-19 vaccine (dated by TCRdb to the early 2020s). Sample time point, as interpreted from the label and publication: about 28 days (+/-7) after the second vaccine dose. Library generation was performed with the immunoSEQ multiplex PCR assay. The immuneACCESS repertoire file appears here via TCRdb, limited to in-frame rearrangements. These files lack a portion of the clones; in checked studies, under half of the deficit traces to unresolved V genes, and the cause of the others is not known. The sample data list some 130,000 clones, and around 90% of these were observed just once. The ten most abundant clones make up 2% to 3% of the sample. Here the sequenced sample was peripheral blood, taken 28 days after the second AZD1222 dose. Receptors originate from an adult who received the AZD1222 COVID-19 vaccine.

This chain connects TRBV28 to TRBJ1-2; tentative D call: TRBD1 (6 bases). The CDR3 covers 14 residues. In germline, CDR1 is MDHEN, CDR2 SYDVKM. V lost 1 base, J lost 7 bases, and 13 bases lay in between. The CDR3 DNA sequence: TGTGCCAGCAGTTTATACAGGGCATTCGGTGGCTACACCTTC. Its translation is CASSLYRAFGGYTF.

The chain links TRBV28 to TRBJ1-2; 8 bases fit TRBD1. This CDR3 spans 16 amino acids. V was clipped by 5 bases and J by 4 bases; unmatched bases: 12. Germline values: CDR1 MDHEN, CDR2 SYDVKM. CDR3 bases: TGTGCCAGCAGTCCGGGAACAGGGGGGTTGGCCTATGGCTACACCTTC. Protein product: CASSPGTGGLAYGYTF.

The gene calls are TRBV19 and TRBJ1-2, with D hard to call. The V gene's germline CDR1 is LNHDA and CDR2 SQIVND (reference sequence). The CDR3 totals 15 residues. The ends were cut back, 5 bases at V and 7 bases at J, with 20 bases in the middle. Written as DNA, the CDR3 is TGTGCCAGTAGTTTTTGGACGGACTCCTTGGGTGGCTACACCTTC. Translating it yields CASSFWTDSLGGYTF.

The chain couples TRBV2 to TRBJ1-1; 9 bases match TRBD1. The ends lost 6 bases at V and 7 bases at J; junction bases unmatched: 6. The CDR3 extends over 13 amino acids. Germline CDR1 reads SNHLY; CDR2 reads FYNNEI. The CDR3 spells CASRGTGPGEAFF. CDR3 nucleotide sequence: TGTGCCAGCAGGGGGACAGGGCCGGGTGAAGCTTTCTTT.

CDR3 sequence: CASSYSAGQSNSPLHF. As DNA, the CDR3 is TGTGCCAGCAGTTACTCGGCGGGACAGTCTAATTCACCCCTCCACTTT. This chain uses TRBV6-5 with TRBJ1-6, with 7 bases that match TRBD1. The ends lost 0 bases at V and 6 bases at J; junction bases unmatched: 5. Germline lookup yields CDR1 MNHEY and CDR2 SVGAGI. The CDR3 consists of 16 residues.

The chain carries TRBV9 and TRBJ1-4; TRBD1 matches at 9 bases. The CDR3 runs 17 residues. The germline CDR1 and CDR2 sequences are SGDLS and YYNGEE. The ends lost 6 bases at V and 3 bases at J; junction bases unmatched: 12. The CDR3 sequence is CASTKKTGTGPNEKLFF. CDR3 coding DNA: TGTGCCAGCACCAAGAAAACCGGGACAGGGCCTAATGAAAAACTGTTTTTT.

The chain carries TRBV5-1 and TRBJ1-3; 7 bases map to TRBD1. V lost 0 bases to trimming and J lost 8 bases; unmatched junction nucleotides: 8. Germline CDR1 is SGHRS and CDR2 is YFSETQ. The CDR3 is made up of 15 amino acids. CDR3: CASSLVGDSGDTIYF. CDR3 DNA sequence: TGCGCCAGCAGCTTGGTTGGGGACAGCGGAGACACCATATATTTT.

Concerning this clone itself: One end of the junction does not line up with germline, which may come from a read error. CDR3 region: CASSPEVKLYF. CDR3 nucleotides: TGTGCCAGCAGCCCCGAGGTTAAACTTTACTTC. The V gene is TRBV7-9, the J gene TRBJ1-2; the D is unclear. Germline V gene sequence: CDR1 SEHNR, CDR2 FQNEAQ (reference sequence). The CDR3 consists of 11 residues.

The rearrangement uses TRBV4-2 and TRBJ1-5; the match to TRBD1 covers 7 bases. V was pared by 0 bases and J by 4 bases, with 9 bases of the junction left unmatched. Germline V CDR1 and CDR2: LGHNA, YNFKEQ. The CDR3 runs to 17 residues. The CDR3 coding sequence is TGTGCCAGCAGCCAAGAACCGACCGGGACAGCAAATCAGCCCCAGCATTTT. It codes for CASSQEPTGTANQPQHF.

This chain uses TRBV6-4 with TRBJ2-2; D is perhaps TRBD1 (6 bases). The CDR3 contains 14 residues. V was pared by 6 bases and J by 1 base, with 9 bases between. The germline gives CDR1 MRHNA, CDR2 SNTAGT. Written as DNA, the CDR3 is TGTGCCAGCAGACCACAGGGGAACACCGGGGAGCTGTTTTTT. Translation: CASRPQGNTGELFF.

The CDR3 sequence is CASSSISAANEQFF. The CDR3 DNA reads as TGTGCCAGCAGCTCTATTTCCGCGGCAAATGAGCAGTTCTTC. The chain recombines TRBV5-6 with TRBJ2-1; D is unresolved. The CDR3 has 14 residues. V lost 3 bases, J lost 7 bases, and 14 bases lay in between. Germline CDR1 is SGHDT and CDR2 is YYEEEE.

The CDR3 DNA follows: TGTGCCAGCAGGAGGATTGAAGCTTTCTTT. It encodes CASRRIEAFF. The chain uses TRBV6-5 and TRBJ1-1; no definite D call. The CDR3 contains 10 residues. The V and J ends lost 6 bases and 7 bases respectively, with 6 bases between them. The germline CDR1 and CDR2 sequences are MNHEY and SVGAGI.

This chain uses TRBV27 with TRBJ1-2; tentative D call: TRBD1 (5 bases). V was cut by 3 bases and J by 6 bases, with 11 bases left in between. Germline lookup yields CDR1 MNHEY and CDR2 SMNVEV (reference sequence). The CDR3 sequence is 13 residues long. The CDR3 here is CASSLRQGHGYTF. DNA for the CDR3: TGTGCCAGCAGTTTGAGGCAGGGCCATGGCTACACCTTC.

This clone was picked up one time. The gene calls are TRBV7-2 and TRBJ1-1; the D gene is possibly TRBD1 (5 bases). V shed 2 bases and J shed 1 base, with 14 bases lying between them. The CDR3 covers 16 residues. CDR1 and CDR2 from the germline V gene are SGHTA and FQGNSA. The DNA for the CDR3 is TGTGCCAGCAGCTTATTCCCCAGGGCCAAGAACACTGAAGCTTTCTTT. Its translation is CASSLFPRAKNTEAFF.

To note about this clone: This sample includes further DNA sequences coding for the same CDR3. This rearrangement joins TRBV19 to TRBJ1-2; the D is unclear. Germline lookup yields CDR1 LNHDA and CDR2 SQIVND (reference sequence). The V end was cut by 1 base, the J end by 4 bases, with 7 bases between. This CDR3 comprises 13 residues. CDR3 sequence: CASSIATAYGYTF. The DNA for the CDR3 is TGTGCCAGTAGTATAGCAACAGCCTATGGCTACACCTTC.

The genes are TRBV5-1 and TRBJ1-2; no definite D call. Germline loops: CDR1 SGHRS, CDR2 YFSETQ. Trimming left V 0 bases short and J 5 bases short, with 8 bases between. This CDR3 is built from 13 residues. The DNA for the CDR3 is TGCGCCAGCAGCTTGGCCGAAGGATATGGCTACACCTTC. The encoded protein is CASSLAEGYGYTF.

CDR3 in DNA: TGTGCCAGCAGCTTAGTGAGATCCACCGGGGAGCTGTTTTTT. Translated, it gives CASSLVRSTGELFF. The V call is TRBV11-1, the J call TRBJ2-2; unclear D gene. The germline V gene has CDR1 SGHAT and CDR2 FQDESV (reference sequence). Trimming removed 1 base at V and 4 bases at J, with 7 bases between. The CDR3 has 14 residues.

The V gene is TRBV19, the J gene TRBJ2-2, with D perhaps matching TRBD1 or TRBD2 (6 bases each). This CDR3 has 15 amino acids. Germline loops: CDR1 LNHDA, CDR2 SQIVND (reference sequence). V was clipped by 8 bases and J by 1 base, with 14 bases between them. CDR3 DNA: TGTGCCAGTTGGACCAGGGGACTGAACACCGGGGAGCTGTTTTTT. This encodes CASWTRGLNTGELFF. The entire variable domain, with the rest obtained from reference TRBV19 and TRBJ2-2, is as follows: DGGITQSPKYLFRKEGQNVTLSCEQNLNHDAMYWYRQDPGQGLRLIYYSQIVNDFQKGDIAEGYSVSREKKESFPLTVTSAQKNPTAFYLCASWTRGLNTGELFFGEGSRLTVL.

The rearrangement uses TRBV19 and TRBJ2-2; D might be TRBD1 (5 bases). CDR1 LNHDA and CDR2 SQIVND come from the germline V gene (reference sequence). The CDR3 length is 16 residues. V dropped 7 bases and J dropped 1 base, with 16 bases sitting between them. The CDR3 nucleotides read TGTGCCAGTATTCCAACAGGAAGGGGGAACACCGGGGAGCTGTTTTTT. Translated: CASIPTGRGNTGELFF.

This chain joins TRBV7-2 and TRBJ1-6; 8 positions match TRBD1. The CDR3 loop spans 16 amino acids. Per the germline V gene, CDR1 is SGHTA and CDR2 is FQGNSA. Trimming removed 4 bases from V and 10 bases from J; junction bases left unmatched: 12. The CDR3 loop is CASSYTGTGGLSPLHF. The CDR3 coding sequence is TGTGCCAGCAGCTACACAGGGACAGGTGGTCTCTCACCCCTCCACTTT.

The chain is built from TRBV5-1 and TRBJ1-2, with a weak D call TRBD1 (6 bases). CDR1 is SGHRS, CDR2 YFSETQ, per germline. This CDR3 spans 15 amino acids. The V gene lost 5 bases and the J gene lost 2 bases, with 16 bases spanning the gap. The CDR3: CASRPQGGKNYGYTF. CDR3 DNA: TGCGCCAGCAGACCACAAGGGGGGAAAAACTATGGCTACACCTTC.

The chain combines TRBV20-1 with TRBJ1-2; no definite D call. CDR1 is DFQATT, CDR2 SNEGSKA, per germline (reference sequence). There are 11 residues in the CDR3. V lost 6 bases and J lost 2, with 7 bases in between. CDR3 sequence (DNA): TGCAGTGCGGGTACCAACTATGGCTACACCTTC. Residues: CSAGTNYGYTF.

V is TRBV5-1 and J is TRBJ1-1; D unresolved. Germline CDR1 and CDR2: SGHRS and YFSETQ. V dropped 3 bases and J dropped 0 bases, with 9 bases sitting between them. The CDR3 loop spans 14 amino acids. CDR3 coding DNA: TGCGCCAGCAGCTACGACGGAATGAACACTGAAGCTTTCTTT. This codes for CASSYDGMNTEAFF.

The chain recombines TRBV9 with TRBJ2-5; 8 bases agree with TRBD1. Germline CDR1 SGDLS, CDR2 YYNGEE. V shed 4 bases, J shed 5 bases, and the junction held 13 bases outside the gene matches. The CDR3 is 16 amino acids. The CDR3 reads CASSPVDRGGVETQYF. The CDR3 DNA reads as TGTGCCAGCAGCCCTGTTGACAGGGGCGGCGTGGAGACCCAGTACTTC.